The 29 T cell receptor beta chains presented below share a single source sample, sequenced in a study of shared clonotypes between healthy human individuals. Sequencing used immunoSEQ multiplex PCR; TCRdb keeps in-frame clones, though not all of them. This sample has around 2.1 million clones, with 90% to 95% found just once. It was CD45RO-negative cells, positively selected for CCR7, that made up naive CD8 cells, with terminally differentiated effector memory CD45RA+ cells excluded. Input material: naive CD8+ T cells from PBMCs. Receptors were obtained from a man in his late teens or twenties in good health. Some clones in this sample may be carry-over from other donors' samples.

The chain carries TRBV7-3 and TRBJ2-1; D call uncertain. Trimming took 0 bases from V and 3 from J, leaving 6 bases between them. The length of the CDR3 is 14 residues. Germline V gene lookup returns CDR1 SGHTA and CDR2 FQGTGA. CDR3 coding DNA: TGTGCCAGCAGCTTAACGCTAGGCTACAATGAGCAGTTCTTC. Translating it yields CASSLTLGYNEQFF.

The chain recombines TRBV27 with TRBJ2-1; D remains ambiguous. V gave up 8 bases and J gave up 4 bases, with 18 bases separating them. Germline CDR1 and CDR2: MNHEY and SMNVEV (reference sequence). The CDR3 is 15 amino acids. The CDR3 nucleotides are TGTGCCAGCTCGGACGGGCAAACCCCGTACAATGAGCAGTTCTTC. Protein product: CASSDGQTPYNEQFF.

The chain links TRBV15 to TRBJ2-2; 8 positions agree with TRBD1. The germline V gene has CDR1 LNHNV and CDR2 YYDKDF (reference sequence). J lost 0 bases, V lost 0 bases, and 0 bases had no gene match. The CDR3 spans 16 residues. CDR3 residues: CATSREQGANTGELFF. The CDR3, as DNA: TGTGCCACCAGCAGAGAACAGGGGGCGAACACCGGGGAGCTGTTTTTT.

J is TRBJ1-1 and V is TRBV19; D unclear. The CDR3 runs to 13 residues. Trimming removed 7 bases from V and 5 bases from J, with 14 bases in between. Germline values: CDR1 LNHDA, CDR2 SQIVND (reference sequence). CDR3 sequence reads: CASITHRGTEAFF. The CDR3 nucleotides are TGTGCCAGTATTACACACCGGGGTACTGAAGCTTTCTTT.

V gene TRBV14 combines with J gene TRBJ2-1; D gene uncertain. Per the germline V gene, CDR1 is SGHDN and CDR2 is FVKESK. Trimming removed 3 bases at V and 5 bases at J, with 11 bases between. This CDR3 spans 14 amino acids. As DNA, the CDR3 is TGTGCCAGCAGCCATAAGAAACTACACAATGAGCAGTTCTTC. Translating gives CASSHKKLHNEQFF.

This chain connects TRBV27 to TRBJ1-4, with D unclear. The CDR3 contains 14 residues. Trimming removed 6 bases from V and 2 bases from J, with 10 bases in between. CDR1 MNHEY and CDR2 SMNVEV come from the germline V gene (reference sequence). CDR3 bases: TGTGCCAGCAGACGGGTGGGGACTAATGAAAAACTGTTTTTT. It is translated as CASRRVGTNEKLFF.

For this clone: Distinct nucleotide sequences in the sample also encode this CDR3. The gene calls are TRBV5-4 and TRBJ2-1; D unresolved. Per germline, CDR1 SGHNT and CDR2 YYREEE (reference sequence). This CDR3 is 14 amino acids long. V was shortened by 0 bases and J by 1 base, with 5 bases between the two germline ends. The CDR3 DNA follows: TGTGCCAGCAGCTTGGGCGGTTCCTACAATGAGCAGTTCTTC. Its protein product is CASSLGGSYNEQFF.

The chain couples TRBV5-6 to TRBJ2-7; 9 bases are shared with TRBD1. Germline lookup yields CDR1 SGHDT and CDR2 YYEEEE. This CDR3 has 14 amino acids. V shed 6 bases, J shed 7 bases, and the junction held 11 bases outside the gene matches. The CDR3 is CASTTGTGHQEQYF. CDR3 DNA sequence: TGTGCCAGCACCACGGGGACAGGGCATCAGGAGCAGTACTTC.

The chain is built from TRBV28 and TRBJ2-3; D is undetermined. The CDR3 runs 14 residues. The V gene lost 7 bases and the J gene lost 2 bases, with 13 bases spanning the gap. Looked up from germline, CDR1 is MDHEN and CDR2 is SYDVKM. The CDR3: CASTRWQSTDTQYF. Here the CDR3 DNA reads TGTGCCAGCACGCGCTGGCAGTCCACAGATACGCAGTATTTT.

V usage is TRBV7-2 and J usage is TRBJ2-3, with D unresolved. The CDR3 has 15 amino acids. V was shortened by 3 bases and J by 0 bases, with 10 bases between the two germline ends. Germline loops: CDR1 SGHTA, CDR2 FQGNSA. CDR3 amino acids: CASSFDATSTDTQYF. The DNA of the CDR3 is TGTGCCAGCAGCTTCGACGCGACTAGCACAGATACGCAGTATTTT.

The genes are TRBV7-9 and TRBJ2-1; 11 bases fit TRBD2. The V and J ends lost 3 bases and 8 bases, in that order; junction bases with no gene match: 6. This CDR3 is built from 15 residues. CDR1 is SEHNR and CDR2 is FQNEAQ in the germline V gene (reference sequence). CDR3 protein: CASSLGLAGGYEQFF. The CDR3, as DNA: TGTGCCAGCAGCTTGGGGCTAGCGGGAGGCTATGAGCAGTTCTTC.

The chain joins TRBV2 to TRBJ2-5; no clear D. Germline CDR1 is SNHLY and CDR2 is FYNNEI. The CDR3 extends over 15 amino acids. Trimming removed 1 base from V and 5 bases from J, with 14 bases in between. The CDR3: CASSEGALIEETQYF. As DNA, the CDR3 is TGTGCCAGCAGTGAAGGGGCCTTAATCGAGGAGACCCAGTACTTC.

V and J are TRBV11-2 and TRBJ2-2; D might be TRBD2 (6 bases). Trimming left V 4 bases short and J 2 bases short, with 17 bases between. This CDR3 is 17 amino acids long. Per germline, CDR1 SGHAT and CDR2 FQNNGV. CDR3 sequence: CASSSRTGEKNTGELFF. The CDR3 DNA is TGTGCCAGCAGCTCCCGGACGGGGGAGAAAAACACCGGGGAGCTGTTTTTT.

V gene TRBV4-3 combines with J gene TRBJ2-1, with D perhaps assigned TRBD1 or TRBD2 (5 bases each). Per germline, CDR1 LGHNA and CDR2 YSLEER. Trimming cost V 4 bases and J 9 bases, with 13 bases left between them. This CDR3 has 13 amino acids. CDR3 residues: CASSRGTFGEQFF. The CDR3 DNA reads TGCGCCAGCAGCCGGGGGACCTTTGGTGAGCAGTTCTTC.

The chain has TRBV29-1 and TRBJ2-7; TRBD2 aligns across 13 bases. CDR3 length equals 13 residues. V shed 6 bases and J 3 bases; nucleotides not matched to a gene: 2. Germline CDR1 reads SQVTM; CDR2 reads ANQGSEA. In nucleotides, the CDR3 is TGCAGCGTCTGGACTAGCGGGGGCTACGAGCAGTACTTC. Translating gives CSVWTSGGYEQYF.

The chain couples TRBV7-6 to TRBJ1-2; TRBD1 might be the D (6 bases). The CDR3 spans 14 residues. Between the trimmed V and J ends, which lost 1 base and 4 bases, there was a span of 10 bases. The V gene's germline CDR1 is SGHVS and CDR2 FNYEAQ. The CDR3, as DNA: TGTGCCAGCAGCTTAGGGAGGGGGGGCTATGGCTACACCTTC. This translates into CASSLGRGGYGYTF.

The chain joins TRBV19 to TRBJ1-1; 7 bases align to TRBD1. The CDR3 sequence is 15 residues long. Germline V lookup: CDR1 LNHDA, CDR2 SQIVND (reference sequence). After removal of 2 bases from V and 0 bases from J, the junction contained 3 bases not matched to a gene. The CDR3 DNA sequence: TGTGCCAGTAGTATATGGGGACAGATGAACACTGAAGCTTTCTTT. This codes for CASSIWGQMNTEAFF. Combining the CDR3 with reference TRBV19 and TRBJ1-1 gives the whole variable domain DGGITQSPKYLFRKEGQNVTLSCEQNLNHDAMYWYRQDPGQGLRLIYYSQIVNDFQKGDIAEGYSVSREKKESFPLTVTSAQKNPTAFYLCASSIWGQMNTEAFFGQGTRLTVV.

The CDR3: CASSPPSGDSTDTQYF. CDR3 bases: TGTGCCAGCTCACCACCGAGCGGGGATAGCACAGATACGCAGTATTTT. This sequence joins TRBV18 and TRBJ2-3, with TRBD2 matching over 7 bases. The trim removed 0 bases at V and 0 bases at J, leaving 3 bases unmatched. The V gene's germline CDR1 is KGHSH and CDR2 LQKENI. This CDR3 region has 16 residues.

The J gene is TRBJ2-5, the V gene TRBV28; TRBD1 might be the D (6 bases). CDR1 MDHEN and CDR2 SYDVKM come from the germline V gene. The CDR3 has 14 amino acids. V lost 6 bases and J 1 base, leaving 12 bases between the germline ends. CDR3 nucleotide sequence: TGTGCCAGCAGCCACAGGGCGCCCCAAGAGACCCAGTACTTC. Translation gives CASSHRAPQETQYF. The variable domain in full, with the rest retrieved from reference TRBV28 and TRBJ2-5, is DVKVTQSSRYLVKRTGEKVFLECVQDMDHENMFWYRQDPGLGLRLIYFSYDVKMKEKGDIPEGYSVSREKKERFSLILESASTNQTSMYLCASSHRAPQETQYFGPGTRLLVL.

In its sample, this clone was seen once. The V and J genes are TRBV5-4 and TRBJ1-4, with D unclear. The CDR3 sequence is 18 residues long. The V end was cut by 3 bases, the J end by 2 bases, with 20 bases between. In germline, CDR1 is SGHNT, CDR2 YYREEE (reference sequence). The CDR3 coding sequence is TGTGCCAGCAGCTCCGGGCCCTCCACCCTGCTCACTAATGAAAAACTGTTTTTT. Translated: CASSSGPSTLLTNEKLFF.

The rearrangement joins TRBV7-3 to TRBJ2-1; D may be TRBD1 (5 bases). The germline V gene encodes CDR1 SGHTA and CDR2 FQGTGA. The CDR3 runs 18 residues. With 2 bases removed from V and 0 bases from J, the gap between germline ends came to 17 bases. The CDR3 here is CASSLLVRGTGSYNEQFF. The CDR3 nucleotides read TGTGCCAGCAGCTTATTAGTTAGGGGCACGGGCTCCTACAATGAGCAGTTCTTC.

The J gene is TRBJ1-5, the V gene TRBV19; TRBD1 might be the D (6 bases). Trimming shortened V by 3 bases and J by 2 bases, and 23 bases separated the two germline ends. In germline, CDR1 is LNHDA, CDR2 SQIVND (reference sequence). This CDR3 contains 19 residues. The CDR3 sequence: CASSILVRGPSLGNQPQHF. CDR3 bases: TGTGCCAGTAGTATTTTAGTCAGGGGACCTAGCCTCGGCAATCAGCCCCAGCATTTT.

V usage is TRBV27 and J usage is TRBJ2-5; no firm D call. Trimming pared 2 bases from V and 4 bases from J, leaving 8 bases between. This CDR3 spans 13 amino acids. The germline gives CDR1 MNHEY, CDR2 SMNVEV (reference sequence). The CDR3 reads CASSLDWGETQYF. The CDR3 nucleotides read TGTGCCAGCAGTTTAGATTGGGGAGAGACCCAGTACTTC.

The chain recombines TRBV29-1 with TRBJ2-1; D possibly corresponds to TRBD2 (6 bases). With 2 bases removed from V and 0 bases from J, the gap between germline ends came to 14 bases. The CDR3 consists of 16 residues. Germline-derived CDR1 and CDR2 are SQVTM and ANQGSEA. The CDR3 nucleotides read TGCAGCGTTGAATTCTCGGGAGTAAGCTCCTACAATGAGCAGTTCTTC. This gives the protein CSVEFSGVSSYNEQFF.

The rearrangement uses TRBV19 and TRBJ1-4, with D maybe TRBD1 (6 bases). V lost 7 bases, J lost 5 bases, and 23 bases lay in between. This CDR3 contains 17 residues. The germline CDR1 and CDR2 sequences are LNHDA and SQIVND (reference sequence). The CDR3 sequence: CASTPTRTAPVNEKLFF. The CDR3 DNA reads TGTGCCAGTACCCCGACCCGGACAGCGCCCGTAAATGAAAAACTGTTTTTT. Full variable domain (outside the CDR3, taken from reference TRBV19 and TRBJ1-4): DGGITQSPKYLFRKEGQNVTLSCEQNLNHDAMYWYRQDPGQGLRLIYYSQIVNDFQKGDIAEGYSVSREKKESFPLTVTSAQKNPTAFYLCASTPTRTAPVNEKLFFGSGTQLSVL.

The rearrangement joins TRBV5-5 to TRBJ2-7; D may be TRBD1 (6 bases). Germline V lookup: CDR1 SGHKS, CDR2 YYEKEE (reference sequence). Trimming removed 2 bases from V and 7 bases from J, with 16 bases in between. The CDR3 runs to 14 residues. CDR3 DNA: TGTGCCAGCAGCTTTGCCGCTAGGGGGTTAGAGCAGTACTTC. Translated, it gives CASSFAARGLEQYF.

This chain's CDR3 is CASGLIQGSDAFF. The CDR3 DNA follows: TGTGCCAGCGGCCTCATCCAGGGTAGTGATGCTTTCTTT. This chain connects TRBV19 to TRBJ1-1, with a weak D call TRBD1 (5 bases). Germline CDR1 LNHDA, CDR2 SQIVND (reference sequence). This CDR3 has 13 residues. V was shortened by 9 bases and J by 11 bases, with 22 bases between the two germline ends.

The chain has TRBV9 and TRBJ2-4; D call uncertain. Germline loops: CDR1 SGDLS, CDR2 YYNGEE. The CDR3 spans 17 residues. Between the trimmed V and J ends, which lost 3 bases and 0 bases, there was a span of 16 bases. CDR3 protein: CASSGDPRILAKNIQYF. In DNA, the CDR3 is TGTGCCAGCAGCGGCGACCCTAGGATCCTAGCCAAAAACATTCAGTACTTC.

J is TRBJ2-5 and V is TRBV6-5, with D possibly being TRBD2 (6 bases). Germline CDR1 and CDR2: MNHEY and SVGAGI. Trimming removed 2 bases from V and 4 bases from J, with 11 bases in between. The CDR3 loop spans 14 amino acids. CDR3 coding DNA: TGTGCCAGCAGTTACATTGGAGGGAGAGAGACCCAGTACTTC. Protein: CASSYIGGRETQYF.